These T cell receptor beta chains were read from a single sample in a study of shared clonotypes between healthy human individuals. The method was immunoSEQ multiplex PCR; TCRdb's version includes in-frame clones alone and lacks a portion of them. Among more than 2,000,000 clones, approximately 95% were seen once, and the ten largest hold 0.39%. Specimen: naive CD4+ T cells from PBMCs. These receptors all come from a young man in good health. Some clones in this sample may be carry-over from other donors' samples. The CDR3 runs from the conserved cysteine through the conserved F or W. Fields, in order: clone size, D gene, V gene, J gene, CDR3 protein, CDR3 DNA. The D gene is left open where the match is weak. Clone size is not always given. Where it is, it says once, few, many or a class for expanded clones.

-	TRBD1	TRBV28	TRBJ2-3	CASSLLPGQGEDTQYF	TGTGCCAGCAGTTTACTCCCGGGACAGGGGGAAGATACGCAGTATTTT
-	TRBD1	TRBV28	TRBJ2-1	CATAQQGAGSYNEQFF	TGTGCCACCGCCCAACAGGGGGCTGGATCCTACAATGAGCAGTTCTTC
-	-	TRBV5-1	TRBJ2-7	CASSRDRTYEQYF	TGCGCCAGCAGCAGGGACCGTACCTACGAGCAGTACTTC
-	-	TRBV9	TRBJ2-3	CASSVTSRTHRTGTDTQYF	TGTGCCAGCAGCGTAACGTCTCGGACCCACAGGACTGGCACAGATACGCAGTATTTT
-	-	TRBV28	TRBJ1-2	CASSTIRRQLIDGYTF	TGTGCCAGCAGTACGATCCGTCGACAGCTTATCGACGGCTACACCTTC
-	-	TRBV7-9	TRBJ2-5	CAPRQETQYF	TGTGCGCCCCGGCAAGAGACCCAGTACTTC
-	TRBD1	TRBV19	TRBJ1-1	CASSLDRDTEAFF	TGTGCCAGTAGCCTCGACAGGGACACTGAAGCTTTCTTT
-	-	TRBV27	TRBJ2-3	CASSLIGARLDTQYF	TGTGCCAGCAGTTTAATTGGGGCAAGGTTAGATACGCAGTATTTT
-	-	TRBV2	TRBJ2-1	CASRIIVRAPGFF	TGTGCCAGCAGGATTATCGTTAGGGCCCCCGGGTTCTTC
once	TRBD2	TRBV7-2	TRBJ2-5	CASLGLAGGQTQYF	TGTGCCAGCCTCGGACTAGCGGGAGGGCAGACCCAGTACTTC
-	TRBD2	TRBV7-8	TRBJ2-1	CASSHATSGINEQFF	TGTGCCAGCAGCCATGCGACTAGCGGGATCAATGAGCAGTTCTTC
-	-	TRBV6-1	TRBJ2-7	CASSEVPGSSYEQYF	TGTGCCAGCAGTGAAGTACCGGGGAGCTCCTACGAGCAGTACTTC
-	-	TRBV7-9	TRBJ2-3	CASSLTPLNTQYF	TGTGCCAGCAGCTTAACCCCGCTCAATACGCAGTATTTT
-	-	TRBV4-2	TRBJ2-3	CASSQPGYVADTQYF	TGTGCCAGCAGCCAACCCGGGTATGTCGCAGATACGCAGTATTTT
once	-	TRBV10-3	TRBJ2-5	CAISGGEGWAETQYF	TGTGCCATCAGTGGGGGGGAAGGATGGGCAGAGACCCAGTACTTC
-	-	TRBV19	TRBJ2-3	CASSNHRSTDTQYF	TGTGCCAGTAGTAATCACCGTAGCACAGATACGCAGTATTTT
-	-	TRBV15	TRBJ1-1	CATSRGQTNTEAFF	TGTGCCACCAGCAGAGGGCAGACTAACACTGAAGCTTTCTTT